Presented here are 8 T cell receptor beta chains from one specimen sequenced in a study of blood T cell repertoires in COVID-19. Profiled with immunoSEQ multiplex PCR; TCRdb holds only in-frame clones, not every one. There are 200,000 to 250,000 clones in the sample; 70% to 90% occur only once, and 10% to 14% lies in the top ten. The material sequenced was PBMCs or T cells enriched from blood (not recorded which). The receptors derive from a man aged 25 to 40 who had recovered from COVID-19.

The rearrangement joins TRBV11-2 to TRBJ1-1, with D unclear. The germline V gene has CDR1 SGHAT and CDR2 FQNNGV. The CDR3 is 16 amino acids. V was shortened by 1 base and J by 0 bases, with 12 bases between the two germline ends. Here the CDR3 reads CASSLGGGIMNTEAFF. CDR3 DNA sequence: TGTGCCAGCAGCTTAGGGGGAGGGATAATGAACACTGAAGCTTTCTTT.

The gene calls are TRBV6-1 and TRBJ1-3, with D maybe TRBD1 (6 bases). Germline V gene data show CDR1 as MNHNS and CDR2 as SASEGT. The CDR3 is 17 amino acids. V gave up 1 base and J gave up 2 bases, with 15 bases separating them. CDR3 in amino acids: CASSEGAQGTTGNTIYF. For the CDR3, the DNA is TGTGCCAGCAGTGAAGGGGCACAGGGCACAACTGGAAACACCATATATTTT.

This chain connects TRBV7-9 to TRBJ1-1, with D unclear. The CDR3 is 15 amino acids. V was clipped by 0 bases and J by 0 bases, with 8 bases between them. Germline V lookup: CDR1 SEHNR, CDR2 FQNEAQ (reference sequence). The CDR3 region is CASSLAGNMNTEAFF. For the CDR3, the DNA is TGTGCCAGCAGCTTAGCGGGCAACATGAACACTGAAGCTTTCTTT.

The gene calls are TRBV28 and TRBJ2-7, with D possibly being TRBD1 (6 bases). Trimming took off 4 bases at V and 2 bases at J, with 15 bases between the two ends. This CDR3 region has 15 residues. Germline CDR1 MDHEN, CDR2 SYDVKM. CDR3 bases: TGTGCCAGCAGTTCGGGACACTCCCTAACCTACGAGCAGTACTTC. Its translation is CASSSGHSLTYEQYF.

This clone has only one observation. This chain links TRBV6-1 with TRBJ2-1, with D tentatively TRBD2 (5 bases). V lost 2 bases and J 13 bases, leaving 21 bases between the germline ends. Germline loops: CDR1 MNHNS, CDR2 SASEGT. This CDR3 comprises 15 residues. The CDR3 bases are TGTGCCAGCAGTGAATATGCGGGCGCGCCGGGTGGACAGTTCTTC. This codes for CASSEYAGAPGGQFF.

V gene TRBV2 combines with J gene TRBJ1-1, with 8 bases that match TRBD1. Germline CDR1 and CDR2: SNHLY and FYNNEI. The V gene end was trimmed by 7 bases and the J gene end by 5 bases; junction bases not matched to a gene: 15. The CDR3 length is 16 residues. The CDR3 sequence: CASILRGGQGKTEAFF. In DNA, the CDR3 is TGTGCCAGCATCTTGAGGGGCGGACAGGGTAAAACTGAAGCTTTCTTT.

This clone was counted a few times. Distinct nucleotide sequences in the sample also encode this CDR3. The J gene is TRBJ2-1, the V gene TRBV7-2; TRBD2 is a possible D gene (5 bases). The CDR3 totals 13 residues. The germline V gene encodes CDR1 SGHTA and CDR2 FQGNSA. Trimming took 2 bases from V and 7 from J, leaving 9 bases between them. In DNA form, the CDR3 reads TGTGCCAGCAGCTTAAGGGAGCGGAATGAGCAGTTCTTC. Protein: CASSLRERNEQFF.

The chain recombines TRBV7-9 with TRBJ2-7; 11 bases are shared with TRBD2. The CDR3 is 15 residues long. With 5 bases clipped from V and 2 bases from J, the junction kept 5 bases outside the gene matches. Germline V CDR1 and CDR2: SEHNR, FQNEAQ (reference sequence). CDR3 in DNA: TGTGCCAGCAGCCCTACTAGCGGGAGAGCCTACGAGCAGTACTTC. This encodes CASSPTSGRAYEQYF.